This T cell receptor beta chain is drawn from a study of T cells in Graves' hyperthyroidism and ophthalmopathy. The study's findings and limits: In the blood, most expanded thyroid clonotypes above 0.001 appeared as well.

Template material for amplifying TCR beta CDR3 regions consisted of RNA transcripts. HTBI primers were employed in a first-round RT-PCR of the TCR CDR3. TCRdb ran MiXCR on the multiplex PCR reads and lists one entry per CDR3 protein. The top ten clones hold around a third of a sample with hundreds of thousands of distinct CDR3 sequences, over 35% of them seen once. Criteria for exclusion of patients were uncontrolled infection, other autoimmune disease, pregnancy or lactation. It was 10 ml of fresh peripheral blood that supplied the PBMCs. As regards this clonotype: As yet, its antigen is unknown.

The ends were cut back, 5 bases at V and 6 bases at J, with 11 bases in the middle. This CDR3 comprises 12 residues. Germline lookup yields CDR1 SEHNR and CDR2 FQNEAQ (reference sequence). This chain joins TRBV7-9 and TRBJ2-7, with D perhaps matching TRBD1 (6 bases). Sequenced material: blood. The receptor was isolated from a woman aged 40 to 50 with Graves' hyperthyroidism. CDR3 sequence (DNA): TGTGCCAGCAGCCAGGGGACGTTCGAGCAGTACTTC. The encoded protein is CASSQGTFEQYF. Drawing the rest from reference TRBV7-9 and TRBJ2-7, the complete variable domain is DTGVSQNPRHKITKRGQNVTFRCDPISEHNRLYWYRQTLGQGPEFLTYFQNEAQLEKSRLLSDRFSAERPKGSFSTLEIQRTEQGDSAMYLCASSQGTFEQYFGPGTRLTVT.